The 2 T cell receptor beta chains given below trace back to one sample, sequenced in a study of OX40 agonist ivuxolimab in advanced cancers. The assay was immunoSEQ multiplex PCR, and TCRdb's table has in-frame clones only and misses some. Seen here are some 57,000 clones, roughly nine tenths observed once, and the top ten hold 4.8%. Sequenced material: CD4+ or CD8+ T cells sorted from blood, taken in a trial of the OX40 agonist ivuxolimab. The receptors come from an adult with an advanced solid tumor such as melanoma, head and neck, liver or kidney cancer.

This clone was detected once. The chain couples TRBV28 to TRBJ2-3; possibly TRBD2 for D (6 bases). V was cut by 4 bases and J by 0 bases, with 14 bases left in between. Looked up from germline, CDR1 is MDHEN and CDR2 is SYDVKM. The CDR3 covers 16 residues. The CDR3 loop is CASSSPSGTSTDTQYF. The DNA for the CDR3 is TGTGCCAGCAGTTCCCCCTCCGGGACTAGCACAGATACGCAGTATTTT.

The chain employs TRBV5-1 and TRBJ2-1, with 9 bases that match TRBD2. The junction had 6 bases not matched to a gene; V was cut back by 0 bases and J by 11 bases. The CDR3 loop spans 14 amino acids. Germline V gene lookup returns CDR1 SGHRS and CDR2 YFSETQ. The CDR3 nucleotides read TGCGCCAGCAGCTTGGGCGGGAGGGCCGGGCAGCAGTTCTTC. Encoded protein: CASSLGGRAGQQFF. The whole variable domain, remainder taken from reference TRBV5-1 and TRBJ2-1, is KAGVTQTPRYLIKTRGQQVTLSCSPISGHRSVSWYQQTPGQGLQFLFEYFSETQRNKGNFPGRFSGRQFSNSRSEMNVSTLELGDSALYLCASSLGGRAGQQFFGPGTRLTVL.